This T cell receptor (beta chain) comes out of a study of blood T cell repertoires in COVID-19 (dated by TCRdb to 2019 to 2021). Regarding the study in general: Collaborator samples came from the United States, Italy and Spain and covered acute and convalescent phases of COVID-19. HLA class I and class II types, where available, came from metadata supplied by the sample provider rather than from assay-based typing. The prospective study material was composed of cDNA or gDNA derived from T cells, B-cell-depleted T cells, or PBMCs. Subjects who had been exposed to COVID-19, were actively infected with it, or had recovered from it provided the deeply sampled blood TCRbeta repertoires that made up the dataset. The sample metadata nearly always contained a de-identified subject ID, COVID-19 status, age in years and sex. The samples were drawn from the first 160 participants of the ongoing ImmuneRACE study and from some 1,300 subjects provided by 6 global collaborators. The repertoires were made available in a free public database intended to serve as a resource for research on the immune response to SARS-CoV-2.

What the study reported, not specific to this receptor: How much clinical and demographic metadata was included differed by source and by participant, and the metadata was provided uncurated.

Collaborating institutions collected whole blood in K2EDTA tubes following their own protocols. For TCRbeta analysis, collaborator samples were shipped as frozen whole blood, as isolated PBMCs, or as DNA extracted from either sample type. Concerning this clone: This clone's antigen is unknown. No much larger clone exists at a distance of one base, and base qualities are not known.

From the cysteine through the phenylalanine, the CDR3 covers 18 amino acids. The DNA shown is the 54-base CDR3, in frame from base 1. The germline V gene yields MDHEN for CDR1 and SYDVKM for CDR2. V is cut back by 6 bases and J by 3 bases, with 16 bases in the junction unmatched. TCRbeta CDR3 regions were amplified from genomic DNA using the immunoSEQ Assay, a bias-controlled multiplex PCR. The study's own analysis went as follows. The number of nucleated cells in each sample was estimated by amplification of reference gene primers within the assay. Sequence reads were collapsed and filtered to measure the absolute abundance of every unique TCRbeta CDR3 rearrangement. Productive Simpson clonality was computed per sample as the square root of Simpson's diversity index over productive rearrangements. What TCRdb holds here is the immuneACCESS table cut down to in-frame rearrangements. Part of the clones is not present; checked against another copy, under half of the missing clones reflect an unresolved V gene, and the others are unexplained. V, J and clone size reflect that table, while D and trimming were determined from the DNA. The sample table shows fewer than 130,000 clones, and approximately 80% are seen once. Together, the top ten hold about 15% of the sample.

The sequence is built from TRBV28 and TRBJ2-7; a stretch of 11 junction bases matches TRBD1. Sequenced material: peripheral blood. The clonotype was recovered from a woman aged 55-70 years with acute or convalescent COVID-19. At the DNA level, the sequence is TGTGCCAGCAGGCAAACCGGTCTCGGGACAGGGGGGGTCTACGAGCAGTACTTC. The translation is CASRQTGLGTGGVYEQYF. The reference TRBV28 and TRBJ2-7 proteins fill in what lies around the CDR3, so the full variable domain reads DVKVTQSSRYLVKRTGEKVFLECVQDMDHENMFWYRQDPGLGLRLIYFSYDVKMKEKGDIPEGYSVSREKKERFSLILESASTNQTSMYLCASRQTGLGTGGVYEQYFGPGTRLTVT.